This T cell receptor (beta chain) was observed in a study of shared clonotypes between healthy human individuals. Whole-study context: The donors, two women and a few men, were aged 18 to 49.

Healthy adults negative for HIV, lacking recent acute infections or vaccinations, served as donors. The unsorted samples took tens of millions of PBMCs to get genomic DNA. Generated by immunoSEQ multiplex PCR, the TCRdb table keeps only in-frame clones and is missing some. The sample has roughly 500,000 clones, approximately 85% seen once. The table lists this clone with many counts. The sequenced sample consisted of PBMCs. This TCR was sampled from a woman aged 40 to 50 in good health. Some clones in this sample may be carry-over from other donors' samples.

In DNA form, the CDR3 reads TGCGCCAGCAGTCGGGAGGGAGGATCCTACAATGAGCAGTTCTTC. Translation gives CASSREGGSYNEQFF. This chain connects TRBV5-1 to TRBJ2-1; 8 nucleotides agree with TRBD2. The CDR3 covers 15 residues. J gave up 1 base and V 5 bases, and 5 bases lay outside the gene matches. Germline values: CDR1 SGHRS, CDR2 YFSETQ.